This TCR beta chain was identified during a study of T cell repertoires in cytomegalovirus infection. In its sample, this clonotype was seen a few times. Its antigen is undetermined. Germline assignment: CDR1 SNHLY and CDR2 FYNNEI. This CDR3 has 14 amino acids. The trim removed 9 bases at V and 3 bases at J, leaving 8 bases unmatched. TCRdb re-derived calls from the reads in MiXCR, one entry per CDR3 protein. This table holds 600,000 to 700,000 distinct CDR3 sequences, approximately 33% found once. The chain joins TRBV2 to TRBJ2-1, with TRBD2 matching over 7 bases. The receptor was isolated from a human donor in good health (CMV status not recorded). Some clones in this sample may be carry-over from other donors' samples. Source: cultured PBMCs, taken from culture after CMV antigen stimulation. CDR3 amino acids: CASLAAAVYNEQFF. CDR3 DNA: TGTGCCAGTCTAGCGGCGGCGGTCTACAATGAGCAGTTCTTC.